This T cell receptor (beta chain) was sequenced in a study of T cells after yellow fever vaccination. Notes on the study in general: Boosting was followed by the reappearance of most primary-vaccination clones (roughly 95% CD4, 88% CD8). A faster peak, day 5 versus 15, was reached by the weaker secondary response.

Only a few counts were recorded for this clonotype. Its antigen remains unknown. TCRdb fed the 5' RACE reads into MiXCR, producing one record per CDR3 protein. This table has about 330,000 distinct CDR3 sequences, 7% to 9% appearing once. The CDR3 has 13 residues. V lost 5 bases to trimming and J lost 10 bases; unmatched junction nucleotides: 9. Germline loops: CDR1 SSHAT, CDR2 FNYEAQ (reference sequence). J is TRBJ2-5 and V is TRBV7-7, with 8 bases lining up with TRBD2. This clonotype originated in a man younger than 35 who received the YFV17D yellow fever vaccine. The material was PBMCs, obtained roughly 46 days after the first yellow fever vaccination. CDR3 protein: CASSPGGGGNQYF. The CDR3 nucleotides read TGTGCCAGCAGCCCCGGAGGCGGGGGGAACCAGTACTTC.